The T cell receptor beta chain described here comes from a study of early T cells in non-severe SARS-CoV-2 infection. The study's findings and limits: The VDJdb matching leaned toward anti-spike CD8 responses and overlooked private and CD4 specificities.

This CDR3 comprises 15 residues. Germline CDR1 reads SEHNR; CDR2 reads FQNEAQ (reference sequence). V was pared by 5 bases and J by 4 bases, with 9 bases of the junction left unmatched. This clonotype occurred a few times. The antigen is undetermined. Separate cDNA molecules each had unique molecular identifiers attached to them. MiXCR, applied by TCRdb to the 5' RACE reads, yields one record per CDR3 protein. This sample has 60,000 or so distinct CDR3 sequences, with more than 9% found just once. The source material was whole blood. This receptor was identified in an adult who was a healthcare worker with PCR-confirmed SARS-CoV-2 infection or an uninfected control (not recorded which). The V call is TRBV7-9, the J call TRBJ1-1; 8 nucleotides line up with TRBD1. The chain's CDR3 is CASSPQGAGTTEAFF. The CDR3 nucleotides are TGTGCCAGCAGCCCCCAGGGGGCGGGGACCACTGAAGCTTTCTTT. The variable domain in full, with the rest retrieved from reference TRBV7-9 and TRBJ1-1, is DTGVSQNPRHKITKRGQNVTFRCDPISEHNRLYWYRQTLGQGPEFLTYFQNEAQLEKSRLLSDRFSAERPKGSFSTLEIQRTEQGDSAMYLCASSPQGAGTTEAFFGQGTRLTVV.